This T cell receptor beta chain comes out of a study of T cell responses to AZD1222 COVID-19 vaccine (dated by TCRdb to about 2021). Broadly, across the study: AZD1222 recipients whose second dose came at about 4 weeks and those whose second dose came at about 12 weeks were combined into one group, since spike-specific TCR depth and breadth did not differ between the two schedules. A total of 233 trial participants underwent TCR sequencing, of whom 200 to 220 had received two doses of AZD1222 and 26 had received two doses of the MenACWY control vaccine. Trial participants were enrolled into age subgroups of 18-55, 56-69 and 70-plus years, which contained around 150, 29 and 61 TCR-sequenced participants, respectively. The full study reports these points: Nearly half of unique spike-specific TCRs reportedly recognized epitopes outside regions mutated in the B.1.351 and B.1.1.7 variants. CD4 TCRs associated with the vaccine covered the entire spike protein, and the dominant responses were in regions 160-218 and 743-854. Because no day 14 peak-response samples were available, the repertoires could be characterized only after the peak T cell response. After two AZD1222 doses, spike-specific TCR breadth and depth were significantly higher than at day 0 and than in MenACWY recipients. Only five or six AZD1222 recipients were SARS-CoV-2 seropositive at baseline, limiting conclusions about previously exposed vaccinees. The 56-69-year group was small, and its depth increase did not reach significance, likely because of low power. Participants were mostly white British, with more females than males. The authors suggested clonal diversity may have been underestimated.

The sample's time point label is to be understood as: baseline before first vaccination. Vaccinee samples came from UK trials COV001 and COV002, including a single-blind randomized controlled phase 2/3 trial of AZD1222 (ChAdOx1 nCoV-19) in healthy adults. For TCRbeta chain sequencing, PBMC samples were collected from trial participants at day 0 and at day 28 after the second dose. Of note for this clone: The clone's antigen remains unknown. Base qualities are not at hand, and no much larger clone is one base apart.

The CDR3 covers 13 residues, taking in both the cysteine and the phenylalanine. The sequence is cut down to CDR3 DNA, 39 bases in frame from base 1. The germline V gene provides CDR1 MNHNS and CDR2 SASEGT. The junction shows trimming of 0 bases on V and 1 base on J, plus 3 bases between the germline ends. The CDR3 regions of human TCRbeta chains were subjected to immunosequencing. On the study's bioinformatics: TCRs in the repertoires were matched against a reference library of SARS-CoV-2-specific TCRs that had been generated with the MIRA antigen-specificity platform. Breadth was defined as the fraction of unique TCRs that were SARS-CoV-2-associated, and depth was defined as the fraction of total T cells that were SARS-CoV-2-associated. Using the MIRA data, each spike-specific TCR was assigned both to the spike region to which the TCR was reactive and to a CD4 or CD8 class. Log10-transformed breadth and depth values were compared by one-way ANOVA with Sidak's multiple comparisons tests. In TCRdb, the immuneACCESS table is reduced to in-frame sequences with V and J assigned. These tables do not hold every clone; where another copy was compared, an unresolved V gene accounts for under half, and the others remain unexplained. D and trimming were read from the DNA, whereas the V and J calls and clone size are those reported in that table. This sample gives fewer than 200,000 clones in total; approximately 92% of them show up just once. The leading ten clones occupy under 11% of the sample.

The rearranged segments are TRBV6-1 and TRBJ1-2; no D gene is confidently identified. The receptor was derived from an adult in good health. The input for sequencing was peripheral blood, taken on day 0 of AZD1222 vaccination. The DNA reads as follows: TGTGCCAGCAGTGAAGCAGTTAACTATGGCTACACCTTC. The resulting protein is CASSEAVNYGYTF.